This T cell receptor beta chain originates from a study of cytomegalovirus exposure and HLA in healthy donors. For the study at large: Roughly 92 million unique TCRs, all from HLA-typed donors, were included in an early release of the data.

Germline V CDR1 and CDR2: SGHTA, FQGNSA. V lost 2 bases, J lost 2 bases, and 7 bases stayed unmatched. The CDR3 spans 16 residues. With 60 Vbeta and 13 Jbeta primers, the PCR was carried out. Profiling relied on immunoSEQ multiplex PCR, and the TCRdb table lists in-frame clones only, not all of them. Among 200,000 to 250,000 clones listed, about 75% were seen once. Findings and caveats of the study: In an earlier analysis, most TCR beta V segments were productive about 90% or about 30% of the time.

Worth noting for this clone: What it binds is not known.

This TCR came from a man younger than 30 in good health and CMV-seronegative. J is TRBJ2-3 and V is TRBV7-2; 7 positions match TRBD2. The specimen was PBMCs. The CDR3 DNA sequence: TGTGCCAGCAGCTTAACCGGGACTACCCTCACAGATACGCAGTATTTT. Its translation is CASSLTGTTLTDTQYF.